The 28 T cell receptor beta chains reported below all come from one sample, sequenced in a study of regulatory T cells in long-lasting Graves disease. Researchers made TCR beta libraries by using iRepertoire HTBI primers and running Arm-PCR on CDR3 regions. TCRdb re-derived calls from the multiplex PCR reads in MiXCR, one entry per CDR3 protein. There are about 520,000 distinct CDR3 sequences in the sample; 12% occur only once, and 8% to 10% lies in the top ten. Specified time point: newly diagnosed GD, antithyroid drugs for less than 3 months. After RNA was extracted from PBMCs, the TCR library was made from it. The data were also submitted as part of a second study, on T cells in Graves' hyperthyroidism and ophthalmopathy.

The sample consisted of peripheral blood mononuclear cells (PBMCs), taken at new diagnosis, from a patient treated with antithyroid drugs. The source is a woman aged 25 to 39 with Graves disease.

This clonotype has ten or more counts. The chain recombines TRBV20-1 with TRBJ2-2, with 8 bases fitting TRBD1. This CDR3 spans 16 amino acids. Germline V CDR1 and CDR2: DFQATT, SNEGSKA (reference sequence). V dropped 0 bases and J dropped 6; count of bases not matched to a gene: 9. CDR3 sequence (DNA): TGCAGTGCTAGAGATCCTTACAGGGGGAAACCCGGGGAGCTGTTTTTT. This codes for CSARDPYRGKPGELFF.

This clonotype was found many times. V gene TRBV2 combines with J gene TRBJ1-2; unclear D gene. Deletions cut 3 bases from V and 4 bases from J, with 9 bases between. Germline V gives CDR1 SNHLY, CDR2 FYNNEI. The CDR3 totals 13 residues. The CDR3: CASSDSYSYGYTF. The CDR3 DNA follows: TGTGCCAGCAGTGACAGCTACTCCTATGGCTACACCTTC.

CDR3 loop: CARFTDTQYF. DNA for the CDR3: TGTGCCCGATTCACAGATACGCAGTATTTT. This chain joins TRBV7-3 and TRBJ2-3, with D unclear. The length of the CDR3 is 10 residues. CDR1 is SGHTA, CDR2 FQGTGA, per germline. The germline V and J ends were trimmed by 11 bases and 2 bases, with 5 bases remaining between them.

The chain uses TRBV12-3 or TRBV12-4 and TRBJ2-1, with 11 bases aligning to TRBD2. The J segment lost 5 bases and the V segment lost 8 bases, leaving 8 bases of the junction unmatched. The CDR3 consists of 15 residues. In DNA form, the CDR3 reads TGTGCCAGCGTTATAGCGGGAGGGCCGGACAATGAGCAGTTCTTC. This translates into CASVIAGGPDNEQFF.

With regard to this clonotype: A far bigger clonotype differs at one base, so this is likely a read error. The J gene is TRBJ2-7, the V gene TRBV29-1; TRBD1 agrees at 9 bases. Germline CDR1 reads SQVTM; CDR2 reads ANQGSEA. V shed 5 bases, J shed 7 bases, and the junction held 12 bases outside the gene matches. The CDR3 is 14 amino acids. Here the CDR3 DNA reads TGCAGCGTTAGGACAGGGGTGACCTACAATGAGCAGTACTTC. Protein: CSVRTGVTYNEQYF.

The gene calls are TRBV28 and TRBJ2-1, with 16 bases that match TRBD2. Germline V gene data show CDR1 as MDHEN and CDR2 as SYDVKM. The CDR3 runs 20 residues. J was trimmed by 0 bases and V by 5 bases; bases with no gene match: 10. DNA for the CDR3: TGTGCCAGCAGTCAAGGCCCGGGACTAGCGGGAGGGCTCTCCTACAATGAGCAGTTCTTC. Protein product: CASSQGPGLAGGLSYNEQFF.

The chain combines TRBV4-3 with TRBJ2-1; TRBD2 matches at 10 bases. The junction had 12 bases not matched to a gene; V was cut back by 1 base and J by 3 bases. Per the germline V gene, CDR1 is LGHNA and CDR2 is YSLEER. The CDR3 totals 19 residues. CDR3 loop: CASSQVVPSLAGFYNEQFF. CDR3 nucleotide sequence: TGCGCCAGCAGCCAAGTTGTCCCCTCACTAGCGGGATTCTACAATGAGCAGTTCTTC.

V usage is TRBV30 and J usage is TRBJ2-2; no clear D. Trimming removed 1 base from V and 7 bases from J, with 4 bases in between. Germline loops: CDR1 GTSNPN, CDR2 SVGIG (reference sequence). This CDR3 region has 11 residues. CDR3 DNA: TGTGCCTGGAGTGGGGGCGGGGAGCTGTTTTTT. This sequence encodes CAWSGGGELFF.

At least ten counts were recorded for this clonotype. The chain joins TRBV18 to TRBJ1-5; 10 positions match TRBD1. The CDR3 contains 16 residues. Germline V gives CDR1 KGHSH, CDR2 LQKENI. The junction had 1 base not matched to a gene; V was cut back by 1 base and J by 1 base. CDR3 loop: CASSPQGQGSNQPQHF. CDR3 sequence (DNA): TGTGCCAGCTCACCACAGGGACAGGGGAGCAATCAGCCCCAGCATTTT.

This clonotype was detected only a few times. The V and J genes are TRBV28 and TRBJ2-7, with 7 nucleotides matching TRBD1. The CDR3 has 16 residues. Unmatched junction bases numbered 11, after V lost 6 bases and J lost 0 bases. CDR1 MDHEN and CDR2 SYDVKM come from the germline V gene. The CDR3, as DNA: TGTGCCAGCAGATCAGCAATAAGACAGGGCTCCTACGAGCAGTACTTC. Its protein is CASRSAIRQGSYEQYF. Drawing the rest from reference TRBV28 and TRBJ2-7, the complete variable domain is DVKVTQSSRYLVKRTGEKVFLECVQDMDHENMFWYRQDPGLGLRLIYFSYDVKMKEKGDIPEGYSVSREKKERFSLILESASTNQTSMYLCASRSAIRQGSYEQYFGPGTRLTVT.

This clonotype was counted many times. V usage is TRBV11-2 and J usage is TRBJ2-1, with unresolved D. The V gene's germline CDR1 is SGHAT and CDR2 FQNNGV. V lost 6 bases and J lost 5, with 17 bases in between. The CDR3 length is 15 residues. The CDR3 sequence is CASSHSGQINNEQFF. The CDR3 bases are TGTGCCAGCAGTCATTCCGGGCAGATTAACAATGAGCAGTTCTTC.

V and J are TRBV30 and TRBJ1-2; TRBD1 might be the D (5 bases). Between the trimmed V and J ends, which lost 0 bases and 7 bases, there was a span of 6 bases. Germline loops: CDR1 GTSNPN, CDR2 SVGIG (reference sequence). The CDR3 runs 11 residues. The CDR3 DNA follows: TGTGCCTGGAGTGTAGGGGTTGGCTACACCTTC. The encoded protein is CAWSVGVGYTF.

This clonotype turned up a few times. The chain combines TRBV7-2 with TRBJ2-1; TRBD2 aligns across 7 bases. This CDR3 has 12 residues. With V trimmed by 6 bases and J by 9 bases, 5 bases remained unmatched. CDR1 SGHTA and CDR2 FQGNSA come from the germline V gene. CDR3 DNA sequence: TGTGCCAGCAGGCCGACTAGCTCTGAGCAGTTCTTC. It is translated as CASRPTSSEQFF.

The sample holds many counts of this clonotype. For the CDR3, the DNA is TGTGCCAGCAGGAAGGGATGGCAAGGAGCTTTCTTT. Amino acids: CASRKGWQGAFF. The V gene is TRBV13, the J gene TRBJ1-1; D call uncertain. The CDR3 is 12 residues long. Trimming pared 6 bases from V and 10 bases from J, leaving 15 bases between. Germline CDR1 and CDR2: PRHDT and FYEKMQ (reference sequence).

V is TRBV7-6 and J is TRBJ2-1, with D perhaps assigned TRBD1 or TRBD2 (5 bases each). V was clipped by 6 bases and J by 5 bases, with 17 bases between them. The CDR3 consists of 15 residues. Germline lookup yields CDR1 SGHVS and CDR2 FNYEAQ. The CDR3 DNA reads TGTGCCAGCAGAGAGACCGGGACCCCGAACAATGAGCAGTTCTTC. Translation gives CASRETGTPNNEQFF.

The genes are TRBV19 and TRBJ1-5; D is unclear. V lost 5 bases and J lost 3, with 17 bases in between. CDR1 and CDR2 from the germline V gene are LNHDA and SQIVND (reference sequence). CDR3 length: 16 amino acids. The CDR3 DNA follows: TGTGCCAGTAGTCCAGTGGATCTCTCCGTCAATCAGCCCCAGCATTTT. Amino acids: CASSPVDLSVNQPQHF.

This clonotype has just a few counts. This chain joins TRBV6-2 or TRBV6-3 and TRBJ2-1; D is unclear. CDR3 size: 14 residues. V lost 5 bases, J lost 15 bases, and 23 bases lay in between. The germline V gene encodes CDR1 MNHEY and CDR2 SVGEGT. The CDR3 is CASSGTVQTSLTFF. The CDR3 DNA follows: TGTGCCAGCAGTGGAACCGTCCAGACTTCTCTGACGTTCTTC.

This clonotype was recorded at least ten times. The rearrangement links TRBV6-1 to TRBJ2-7; TRBD2 aligns across 9 bases. V was clipped by 5 bases and J by 2 bases; unmatched bases: 4. CDR1 is MNHNS, CDR2 SASEGT, per germline. CDR3 length equals 14 residues. CDR3 protein: CASSPQRGAYEQYF. The CDR3, as DNA: TGTGCCAGCAGTCCTCAGCGGGGGGCCTACGAGCAGTACTTC.

This clonotype was counted many times. V is TRBV6-2 or TRBV6-3 and J is TRBJ2-3; D is ambiguous. Trimming shortened V by 2 bases and J by 5 bases, and 5 bases separated the two germline ends. The CDR3 totals 12 residues. Germline values: CDR1 MNHEY, CDR2 SVGEGT. CDR3 DNA sequence: TGTGCCAGCAGTTACGTAGGAGATACGCAGTATTTT. This gives the protein CASSYVGDTQYF.

Note on this clonotype: A single base separates this from a much larger clone, so it may be a read error. The J gene is TRBJ1-2, the V gene TRBV13; D might be TRBD1 (6 bases). The CDR3 totals 12 residues. CDR1 and CDR2 (germline): PRHDT, FYEKMQ (reference sequence). CDR3 sequence reads: CASQLQGYGYIF. The CDR3 nucleotides are TGTGCCAGTCAATTACAGGGATATGGCTACATCTTC.

Concerning this clonotype: A much larger clone differs from this one at a single base, so this may be a read error. V gene TRBV2 combines with J gene TRBJ2-1, with a weak D call TRBD2 (5 bases). The V gene's germline CDR1 is SNHLY and CDR2 FYNNEI. The CDR3 sequence is 11 residues long. CDR3 sequence (DNA): TGTGCCAGCAAGACTGACGGGGAGCAGCTCTTC. It codes for CASKTDGEQLF.

The chain is built from TRBV20-1 and TRBJ2-1, with D hard to call. The CDR3 sequence is 18 residues long. Looked up from germline, CDR1 is DFQATT and CDR2 is SNEGSKA (reference sequence). V dropped 0 bases and J dropped 0 bases, with 18 bases sitting between them. The CDR3 is CSARDVARLASSYNEQFF. The CDR3, as DNA: TGCAGTGCTAGAGATGTTGCCAGACTCGCCAGCTCCTACAATGAGCAGTTCTTC.

In its sample, this clonotype was seen a few times. The chain combines TRBV6-5 with TRBJ2-3, with TRBD2 matching 7 bases. This CDR3 is built from 19 residues. V shed 3 bases and J 3 bases; nucleotides not matched to a gene: 18. CDR1 MNHEY and CDR2 SVGAGI come from the germline V gene. CDR3 sequence: CASSYLGGRVKSTTDTQYF. The CDR3, as DNA: TGTGCCAGCAGTTATCTTGGCGGGAGAGTGAAAAGTACTACAGATACGCAGTATTTT.

This clonotype was observed many times. The chain is built from TRBV20-1 and TRBJ2-5; 9 bases are shared with TRBD1. CDR3 length equals 14 residues. V shed 2 bases and J 4 bases; nucleotides not matched to a gene: 5. CDR1 is DFQATT, CDR2 SNEGSKA, per germline (reference sequence). In DNA, the CDR3 is TGCAGTGCTAGAAGGGACAGGGTGGGAGAGACCCAGTACTTC. This codes for CSARRDRVGETQYF.

The table lists this clonotype with many counts. The chain links TRBV20-1 to TRBJ2-1, with unresolved D. The CDR3 contains 12 residues. The germline CDR1 and CDR2 sequences are DFQATT and SNEGSKA (reference sequence). The V and J ends lost 3 bases and 8 bases respectively, with 11 bases between them. Written as DNA, the CDR3 is TGCAGTGCTAGTTGGCTATTAGATGAGCAGTTCTTC. Translating gives CSASWLLDEQFF.

Comments on this clonotype: It may be a read error: a sequence one base away is much more abundant. The rearrangement joins TRBV29-1 to TRBJ2-1; D is perhaps TRBD1 or TRBD2 (7 bases each). The CDR3 runs to 15 residues. CDR1 is SQVTM, CDR2 ANQGSEA, per germline. Trimming left V 0 bases short and J 4 bases short, with 13 bases between. The CDR3 here is CSVEDPGGEYNEQFF. For the CDR3, the DNA is TGCAGCGTTGAAGATCCAGGGGGGGAGTACAATGAGCAGTTCTTC.

This clonotype was seen at least ten times. J is TRBJ2-3 and V is TRBV27; D gene uncertain. The CDR3 has 15 residues. Germline-derived CDR1 and CDR2 are MNHEY and SMNVEV (reference sequence). The V and J ends lost 5 bases and 1 base respectively, with 13 bases between them. Here the CDR3 reads CASSPGTRGTDTQYF. The CDR3 DNA is TGTGCCAGCAGTCCAGGCACCCGGGGCACAGATACGCAGTATTTT.

The sample holds many counts of this clonotype. The chain is built from TRBV28 and TRBJ1-1; no clear D gene. Germline V gene lookup returns CDR1 MDHEN and CDR2 SYDVKM. The CDR3 has 14 residues. V lost 3 bases, J lost 9 bases, and 17 bases lay in between. The CDR3 DNA sequence: TGTGCCAGCAGTTTCCTCGACAATTCACTGAAAGCTTTCTTT. Amino acid sequence: CASSFLDNSLKAFF.